This T cell receptor (beta chain) was sequenced during a study of OX40 agonist ivuxolimab in advanced cancers. Blood samples were obtained at baseline, cycle 4 day 1, and cycle 7 day 1. For this clone: Its antigen is still unknown.

Produced via immunoSEQ multiplex PCR; TCRdb's table is partial and in-frame only. The profile shows tens of thousands of clones, just under 80% of them singletons. Regarding the study as a whole: In general, CD8+ T cells held more expanded clones than CD4+ did, on average.

V was clipped by 4 bases and J by 2 bases, with 2 bases between them. CDR1 is SGHRS and CDR2 is YFSETQ in the germline V gene. The CDR3 has 11 amino acids. V usage is TRBV5-1 and J usage is TRBJ2-3; D not resolved. The sample here was CD4+ or CD8+ T cells sorted from blood, taken in a trial of the OX40 agonist ivuxolimab. The sequence came from an adult with an advanced solid tumor such as melanoma, head and neck, liver or kidney cancer. The CDR3 DNA reads as TGCGCCAGCAGCACCACAGATACGCAGTATTTT. This gives the protein CASSTTDTQYF.